The 20 T cell receptor beta chains in this list originate from one sample, sequenced in a study of blood T cell repertoires in COVID-19. Sequencing was performed with immunoSEQ multiplex PCR; in TCRdb, only in-frame clones are kept and a portion is missing. This table has fewer than 200,000 clones, 86% appearing once. Input material: peripheral blood. These receptor sequences come from a man aged 45-60 years with active or convalescent COVID-19.

The chain has TRBV4-3 and TRBJ1-2, with 8 nucleotides matching TRBD1. The V gene's germline CDR1 is LGHNA and CDR2 YSLEER. The CDR3 totals 15 residues. Trimming took 4 bases from V and 2 from J; bases not matched to a gene: 6. The CDR3 nucleotides are TGCGCCAGCAGCCCCGGGACAGGTGGCAACTATGGCTACACCTTC. Its translation: CASSPGTGGNYGYTF.

This clone has just a few counts. The junction does not match germline at one end; this may be a read error. V usage is TRBV15 and J usage is TRBJ2-1; D perhaps matches TRBD2 (5 bases). CDR3 length equals 12 residues. Looked up from germline, CDR1 is LNHNV and CDR2 is YYDKDF (reference sequence). For the CDR3, the DNA is TGTGCCACCAGCAGAGACCGGACTGGTGGGGTCTTC. This codes for CATSRDRTGGVF.

V and J are TRBV5-1 and TRBJ2-2, with 7 bases that match TRBD2. The CDR3 is 15 amino acids. Unmatched junction bases numbered 8, after V lost 4 bases and J lost 5 bases. CDR1 and CDR2 from the germline V gene are SGHRS and YFSETQ. The DNA of the CDR3 is TGCGCCAGCAGCCCGCGGGACTATACTACCGGGGAGCTGTTTTTT. Its translation: CASSPRDYTTGELFF.

The chain couples TRBV12-5 to TRBJ1-4; a possible D gene is TRBD1 (6 bases). CDR3 length: 14 amino acids. Trimming cost V 4 bases and J 5 bases, with 11 bases left between them. Germline CDR1 and CDR2: LGHNT and FRNRAP. In DNA, the CDR3 is TGTGCTAGTGGTTCAGGGGAGGGGAATGAAAAACTGTTTTTT. Translated: CASGSGEGNEKLFF.

CDR3 nucleotide sequence: TGTGCCAGCAGACCCACAGGGATAGGCAATCAGCCCCAGCATTTT. This codes for CASRPTGIGNQPQHF. The chain recombines TRBV28 with TRBJ1-5; possibly TRBD1 for D (6 bases). Trimming shortened V by 6 bases and J by 2 bases, and 14 bases separated the two germline ends. This CDR3 has 15 residues. In germline, CDR1 is MDHEN, CDR2 SYDVKM.

The CDR3 spells CASSSLVDEQYF. In DNA, the CDR3 is TGTGCCAGCAGCTCGTTAGTTGACGAGCAGTACTTC. The chain recombines TRBV7-9 with TRBJ2-7; D is ambiguous. This CDR3 region has 12 residues. The ends were cut back, 4 bases at V and 5 bases at J, with 9 bases in the middle. Germline V gene lookup returns CDR1 SEHNR and CDR2 FQNEAQ (reference sequence).

The rearrangement joins TRBV6-5 to TRBJ1-2; a possible D gene is TRBD1 (5 bases). Germline values: CDR1 MNHEY, CDR2 SVGAGI. The germline V and J ends were trimmed by 2 bases and 1 base, with 8 bases remaining between them. The CDR3 has 14 amino acids. In nucleotides, the CDR3 is TGTGCCAGCAGTTACCGGGGGGGTAACTATGGCTACACCTTC. This translates into CASSYRGGNYGYTF.

The rearrangement uses TRBV7-3 and TRBJ2-3; TRBD1 matches at 11 bases. J lost 9 bases, V lost 5 bases, and 7 bases had no gene match. The germline V gene encodes CDR1 SGHTA and CDR2 FQGTGA. The CDR3 contains 14 residues. The CDR3 spells CASSRGQGARTQYF. The DNA for the CDR3 is TGTGCCAGCAGCCGAGGACAGGGGGCTAGGACGCAGTATTTT.

This chain links TRBV19 with TRBJ1-1, with D uncertain. CDR1 and CDR2 (germline): LNHDA, SQIVND (reference sequence). The V end was cut by 6 bases, the J end by 0 bases, with 8 bases between. The CDR3 runs 13 residues. The CDR3 nucleotides read TGTGCCAGTAGGAGTACGATGAACACTGAAGCTTTCTTT. Protein product: CASRSTMNTEAFF.

The J gene is TRBJ1-2, the V gene TRBV6-5; D possibly corresponds to TRBD1 (6 bases). The ends were cut back, 8 bases at V and 4 bases at J, with 11 bases in the middle. Germline lookup yields CDR1 MNHEY and CDR2 SVGAGI. The CDR3 has 12 residues. The CDR3 bases are TGTGCCAGCTCCTGGGGGCCCTATGGCTACACCTTC. It is translated as CASSWGPYGYTF.

This clone was picked up one time. The rearrangement joins TRBV7-2 to TRBJ2-3; 9 positions match TRBD2. Germline CDR1 is SGHTA and CDR2 is FQGNSA. The CDR3 has 16 amino acids. J lost 5 bases, V lost 4 bases, and 10 bases had no gene match. In DNA, the CDR3 is TGTGCCAGCAGCTCCTTTGGCGGGGGGGCGGTAGATACGCAGTATTTT. Protein sequence: CASSSFGGGAVDTQYF.

Written as DNA, the CDR3 is TGTGCCACCAGCTCTGAGTCGGTCAGGTCGAATCAGCCCCAGCATTTT. It is translated as CATSSESVRSNQPQHF. The chain employs TRBV15 and TRBJ1-5; D gene unclear. V lost 5 bases, J lost 4 bases, and 18 bases lay in between. Germline V CDR1 and CDR2: LNHNV, YYDKDF (reference sequence). The CDR3 is made up of 16 amino acids.

V usage is TRBV25-1 and J usage is TRBJ1-4, with a weak D call TRBD1 (5 bases). Trimming pared 1 base from V and 8 bases from J, leaving 20 bases between. The germline V gene has CDR1 MGHDK and CDR2 SYGVNS. The CDR3 length is 17 residues. The CDR3 here is CASSELRKGETNEKLFF. CDR3 in DNA: TGTGCCAGCAGTGAATTGAGGAAAGGGGAAACGAACGAAAAACTGTTTTTT.

V gene TRBV29-1 combines with J gene TRBJ1-1, with D tentatively TRBD1 (5 bases). Germline V gives CDR1 SQVTM, CDR2 ANQGSEA. The CDR3 spans 12 residues. The CDR3 nucleotides read TGCAGGGGTTGGGTTAGGGGCACTGAAGCTTTCTTT. Translating gives CRGWVRGTEAFF.

This chain joins TRBV23-1 and TRBJ1-5; D gene uncertain. TRBV23-1 is labeled an ORF, and its function is uncertain. The CDR3 length is 19 residues. V was cut by 4 bases and J by 6 bases, with 28 bases left in between. The CDR3 DNA reads TGCGCCAGCAGTCCCAATCCCAGCGCCCCGGGGTCGGGTGGTCAGCCCCAGCATTTT. As protein: CASSPNPSAPGSGGQPQHF.

This rearrangement joins TRBV30 to TRBJ2-7; a possible D gene is TRBD2 (6 bases). This CDR3 comprises 12 residues. Germline V gives CDR1 GTSNPN, CDR2 SVGIG (reference sequence). V gave up 1 base and J gave up 2 bases, with 6 bases separating them. The CDR3 loop reads CAWSGGAYEQYF. The DNA of the CDR3 is TGTGCCTGGAGTGGGGGGGCCTACGAGCAGTACTTC.

V and J are TRBV4-1 and TRBJ2-5, with 7 bases identical to TRBD1. The germline V gene has CDR1 MGHRA and CDR2 YSYEKL. CDR3 length: 14 residues. V trimming: 2 bases; J trimming: 2 bases; junction bases outside the gene matches: 2. The CDR3, as DNA: TGCGCCAGCAGCCAACGACAGGGTCAAGAGACCCAGTACTTC. It specifies CASSQRQGQETQYF.

In DNA form, the CDR3 reads TGTGCCAGTAGTATAGGGCCAGTTCAGCCCCAGCATTTT. Translation: CASSIGPVQPQHF. The rearrangement links TRBV19 to TRBJ1-5; D remains ambiguous. This CDR3 is 13 amino acids long. The V gene lost 1 base and the J gene lost 6 bases, with 7 bases spanning the gap. Per the germline V gene, CDR1 is LNHDA and CDR2 is SQIVND (reference sequence).

The chain combines TRBV10-3 with TRBJ1-5; 9 nucleotides align to TRBD1. V lost 4 bases, J lost 4 bases, and 2 bases stayed unmatched. CDR1 ENHRY and CDR2 SYGVKD come from the germline V gene. The CDR3 has 14 residues. The CDR3 protein is CAISGQGENQPQHF. CDR3 coding DNA: TGTGCCATCAGTGGACAGGGGGAGAATCAGCCCCAGCATTTT.

In this sample, this clone turned up once. The V gene is TRBV27, the J gene TRBJ2-7; 12 bases are shared with TRBD2. Germline V CDR1 and CDR2: MNHEY, SMNVEV (reference sequence). The CDR3 spans 15 residues. The V and J ends lost 4 bases and 6 bases, in that order; junction bases with no gene match: 7. The CDR3 loop reads CASSSWTSGKGEQYF. The CDR3 bases are TGTGCCAGCAGTTCCTGGACTAGCGGGAAGGGCGAGCAGTACTTC.